This entry lists 26 T cell receptor beta chains sequenced from one sample in a study of T-cell memory formation after mild COVID-19. TCRdb re-derived calls from the 5' RACE reads in MiXCR, one entry per CDR3 protein. The sample has more than 350,000 distinct CDR3 sequences; roughly 21% are singletons. Source material: PBMCs or a T cell subset sorted from them (not recorded which). The receptors come from an adult woman who had mild COVID-19 (a few samples of this study predate the infection). Cell type and time point are not known.

This clonotype was detected a few times. The chain recombines TRBV28 with TRBJ2-3; tentative D call: TRBD2 (6 bases). Trimming took 6 bases from V and 7 from J, leaving 23 bases between them. The CDR3 is 16 amino acids. Germline V CDR1 and CDR2: MDHEN, SYDVKM. CDR3 residues: CASRSPDYRGAYTQYF. The CDR3, as DNA: TGTGCCAGCAGGAGCCCGGACTACCGAGGGGCGTATACGCAGTATTTT.

The chain has TRBV4-3 and TRBJ1-1, with 8 bases aligning to TRBD1. The junction had 6 bases not matched to a gene; V was cut back by 3 bases and J by 6 bases. Germline V lookup: CDR1 LGHNA, CDR2 YSLEER. The CDR3 length is 14 residues. The CDR3 sequence: CASSHVDREAEAFF. In DNA, the CDR3 is TGCGCCAGCAGCCATGTGGACAGGGAAGCTGAAGCTTTCTTT.

The rearrangement links TRBV15 to TRBJ1-3; 7 positions agree with TRBD1. The CDR3 covers 17 residues. The V gene end was trimmed by 3 bases and the J gene end by 0 bases; junction bases not matched to a gene: 8. Germline CDR1 reads LNHNV; CDR2 reads YYDKDF (reference sequence). CDR3 residues: CATSRAGGPSSGNTIYF. CDR3 DNA sequence: TGTGCCACCAGCAGGGCAGGGGGGCCGAGCTCTGGAAACACCATATATTTT.

The genes are TRBV20-1 and TRBJ1-3; a possible D gene is TRBD1 (5 bases). The CDR3 extends over 13 amino acids. The germline V gene has CDR1 DFQATT and CDR2 SNEGSKA (reference sequence). Trimming shortened V by 4 bases and J by 3 bases, and 10 bases separated the two germline ends. CDR3 sequence reads: CSAMGLGGNTIYF. The CDR3 DNA reads as TGCAGTGCTATGGGGCTCGGTGGAAACACCATATATTTT.

The chain employs TRBV7-9 and TRBJ2-3, with D possibly being TRBD2 (5 bases). Between the trimmed V and J ends, which lost 6 bases and 1 base, there was a span of 11 bases. Germline CDR1 and CDR2: SEHNR and FQNEAQ (reference sequence). The CDR3 runs to 14 residues. This CDR3 is CASRVDSRTDTQYF. The CDR3, as DNA: TGTGCCAGCAGGGTGGACTCTCGCACAGATACGCAGTATTTT.

This clonotype has just a few counts. The gene calls are TRBV20-1 and TRBJ2-2; D ambiguous. This CDR3 is built from 13 residues. V dropped 1 base and J dropped 1 base, with 4 bases sitting between them. Germline loops: CDR1 DFQATT, CDR2 SNEGSKA (reference sequence). CDR3 sequence (DNA): TGCAGTGCTAGAGGGGTGAACACCGGGGAGCTGTTTTTT. Protein product: CSARGVNTGELFF.

The chain employs TRBV5-4 and TRBJ2-5; D is unclear. CDR1 and CDR2 from the germline V gene are SGHNT and YYREEE (reference sequence). The length of the CDR3 is 14 residues. V was pared by 4 bases and J by 5 bases, with 15 bases between. CDR3 nucleotide sequence: TGTGCCAGCAGCGAAGGTGGAAGGGCGGAGACCCAGTACTTC. Its translation: CASSEGGRAETQYF. Complete variable domain (other parts from reference TRBV5-4 and TRBJ2-5): ETGVTQSPTHLIKTRGQQVTLRCSSQSGHNTVSWYQQALGQGPQFIFQYYREEENGRGNFPPRFSGLQFPNYSSELNVNALELDDSALYLCASSEGGRAETQYFGPGTRLLVL.

This clonotype has only a few counts. CDR3 loop: CASSPWTGTDTQYF. CDR3 DNA: TGTGCCAGCAGTCCCTGGACGGGCACAGATACGCAGTATTTT. V usage is TRBV12-3 or TRBV12-4 and J usage is TRBJ2-3; D gene ambiguous. CDR3 length: 14 amino acids. Deletions cut 5 bases from V and 1 base from J, with 10 bases between.

This clonotype occurred a few times. This rearrangement joins TRBV2 to TRBJ2-1, with D possibly TRBD2 on 6 matching bases. The V end was cut by 6 bases, the J end by 0 bases, with 12 bases between. This CDR3 comprises 15 residues. Per the germline V gene, CDR1 is SNHLY and CDR2 is FYNNEI. Written as DNA, the CDR3 is TGTGCCAGCAGAGGACTAACTTACTCCTACAATGAGCAGTTCTTC. Its translation: CASRGLTYSYNEQFF.

The chain carries TRBV5-1 and TRBJ2-7; D might be TRBD1 (6 bases). V lost 4 bases to trimming and J lost 6 bases, with 17 bases between them. CDR1 is SGHRS and CDR2 is YFSETQ in the germline V gene. This CDR3 contains 14 residues. As DNA, the CDR3 is TGCGCCAGCAGCCACCCCGGGCGAGGGGGCGAGCAGTACTTC. Translating gives CASSHPGRGGEQYF.

This clonotype appeared many times. The gene calls are TRBV4-2 and TRBJ2-5; 7 positions agree with TRBD2. V shed 3 bases, J shed 10 bases, and the junction held 26 bases outside the gene matches. This CDR3 spans 19 amino acids. Germline V gene lookup returns CDR1 LGHNA and CDR2 YNFKEQ. CDR3 loop: CASSQQPPGVAGERRDQYF. CDR3 bases: TGTGCCAGCAGCCAGCAGCCGCCTGGAGTAGCGGGCGAAAGGAGGGACCAGTACTTC.

V is TRBV7-2 and J is TRBJ2-4, with D tentatively TRBD2 (6 bases). Germline V gene data show CDR1 as SGHTA and CDR2 as FQGNSA. This CDR3 spans 15 amino acids. V lost 1 base and J 6 bases, leaving 13 bases between the germline ends. The chain's CDR3 is CASSLDGARGNIQYF. CDR3 nucleotides: TGTGCCAGCAGCTTAGACGGGGCGCGGGGAAACATTCAGTACTTC.

As regards this clonotype: Mismatch with germline at one junction end may stem from a read error. The chain employs TRBV7-9 and TRBJ2-5; maybe TRBD2 (7 bases). CDR1 is SEHNR and CDR2 is FQNEAQ in the germline V gene (reference sequence). The CDR3 is 17 amino acids. CDR3 region: CASSLESDAGATGAQYF. As DNA, the CDR3 is TGTGCCAGCAGCTTAGAGAGTGACGCGGGGGCAACCGGGGCCCAATACTTC.

The V call is TRBV5-6, the J call TRBJ2-6; the match to TRBD1 covers 8 bases. Germline V gene sequence: CDR1 SGHDT, CDR2 YYEEEE. This CDR3 has 15 amino acids. With V trimmed by 5 bases and J by 2 bases, 3 bases remained unmatched. CDR3 residues: CASRLQGAGANVLTF. The CDR3 region has the DNA TGTGCCAGCAGGTTACAGGGGGCTGGGGCCAACGTCCTGACTTTC.

This clonotype was observed a handful of times. This chain joins TRBV7-9 and TRBJ2-7; D uncertain. Trimming cost V 4 bases and J 0 bases, with 7 bases left between them. Germline assignment: CDR1 SEHNR and CDR2 FQNEAQ (reference sequence). This CDR3 comprises 13 residues. The chain's CDR3 is CASSSSSSYEQYF. As DNA, the CDR3 is TGTGCCAGCAGCTCGTCTAGCTCCTACGAGCAGTACTTC.

This clonotype appeared a few times. V usage is TRBV27 and J usage is TRBJ1-1; a possible D gene is TRBD1 (5 bases). The CDR3 has 17 amino acids. The V gene lost 4 bases and the J gene lost 0 bases, with 18 bases spanning the gap. Germline V gene data show CDR1 as MNHEY and CDR2 as SMNVEV (reference sequence). The DNA for the CDR3 is TGTGCCAGCAGTTCCAGGGTCTCAACAGTCGTGAACACTGAAGCTTTCTTT. Its translation: CASSSRVSTVVNTEAFF.

V and J are TRBV7-3 and TRBJ2-1; no firm D call. Germline V gene lookup returns CDR1 SGHTA and CDR2 FQGTGA. Trimming left V 4 bases short and J 1 base short, with 8 bases between. The CDR3 consists of 14 residues. This chain's CDR3 is CASSSLTSYNEQFF. The CDR3 DNA is TGTGCCAGCAGCTCCTTGACTTCCTACAATGAGCAGTTCTTC.

The genes are TRBV29-1 and TRBJ1-1; D unclear. The CDR3 runs 12 residues. V was clipped by 4 bases and J by 7 bases, with 13 bases between them. Germline values: CDR1 SQVTM, CDR2 ANQGSEA. Here the CDR3 reads CSVVKGVSEAFF. As DNA, the CDR3 is TGCAGCGTTGTCAAGGGAGTCAGTGAAGCTTTCTTT.

V is TRBV15 and J is TRBJ2-1; maybe TRBD1 (5 bases). The V gene lost 6 bases and the J gene lost 6 bases, with 6 bases spanning the gap. CDR1 and CDR2 from the germline V gene are LNHNV and YYDKDF (reference sequence). The CDR3 sequence is 11 residues long. Here the CDR3 DNA reads TGTGCCACCAGTGGGGCCAATGAGCAGTTCTTC. It specifies CATSGANEQFF.

The gene calls are TRBV7-9 and TRBJ2-2; no definite D call. The V end lost 8 bases, the J end lost 1 base, and 14 bases lay between the germline ends. Germline CDR1 reads SEHNR; CDR2 reads FQNEAQ (reference sequence). The CDR3 runs to 15 residues. The CDR3 nucleotides are TGTGCCAGCGATAGCCCCTGGGTGAACACCGGGGAGCTGTTTTTT. It specifies CASDSPWVNTGELFF.

The chain has TRBV4-2 and TRBJ2-2; 8 bases map to TRBD2. The CDR3 sequence is 16 residues long. In germline, CDR1 is LGHNA, CDR2 YNFKEQ. V lost 4 bases to trimming and J lost 6 bases; unmatched junction nucleotides: 10. CDR3 sequence (DNA): TGTGCCAGCAGCCTGGGGGTAGCGGGGAAGGCCGGGGAGCTGTTTTTT. This encodes CASSLGVAGKAGELFF.

This clonotype was seen a handful of times. The rearrangement joins TRBV7-2 to TRBJ2-7; D not resolved. V was pared by 1 base and J by 2 bases, with 9 bases between. CDR3 size: 14 residues. Germline V lookup: CDR1 SGHTA, CDR2 FQGNSA. The CDR3 DNA reads TGTGCCAGCAGCTTAGGCGCAGTCCCCTACGAGCAGTACTTC. Translating it yields CASSLGAVPYEQYF.

This clonotype was observed a few times. This rearrangement joins TRBV9 to TRBJ2-5, with D perhaps TRBD1 or TRBD2 (5 bases each). The CDR3 totals 16 residues. The germline V gene encodes CDR1 SGDLS and CDR2 YYNGEE. The V gene lost 4 bases and the J gene lost 5 bases, with 21 bases spanning the gap. This CDR3 reads CASSTPRTLGDETQYF. CDR3 coding DNA: TGTGCCAGCAGCACACCGAGGACCCTGGGGGACGAGACCCAGTACTTC.

J is TRBJ1-5 and V is TRBV6-2 or TRBV6-3; 9 nucleotides match TRBD1. The germline V gene encodes CDR1 MNHEY and CDR2 SVGEGT. The ends lost 6 bases at V and 0 bases at J; junction bases unmatched: 12. The CDR3 totals 18 residues. The DNA for the CDR3 is TGTGCCAGCAGCGGGGACAGGGACCTTTCGTATAGCAATCAGCCCCAGCATTTT. Its translation is CASSGDRDLSYSNQPQHF.

The chain links TRBV7-9 to TRBJ1-1, with D perhaps TRBD1 (6 bases). V lost 1 base, J lost 2 bases, and 17 bases lay in between. In germline, CDR1 is SEHNR, CDR2 FQNEAQ (reference sequence). This CDR3 region has 17 residues. The CDR3 DNA follows: TGTGCCAGCAGCTTAGTGGTCCTGGCAGGGGCAAACACTGAAGCTTTCTTT. Its protein product is CASSLVVLAGANTEAFF.

This chain uses TRBV4-2 with TRBJ2-7, with 14 bases identical to TRBD2. The V gene's germline CDR1 is LGHNA and CDR2 YNFKEQ. V shed 1 base and J 1 base; nucleotides not matched to a gene: 0. The CDR3 is made up of 16 amino acids. CDR3 bases: TGTGCCAGCAGCCAAGGGACTAGCGGGAGGTCCTACGAGCAGTACTTC. Its translation is CASSQGTSGRSYEQYF.